The rows below give T cell receptor beta chains drawn from one sample of a study of shared clonotypes between healthy human individuals. Here immunoSEQ multiplex PCR was the method, and the copy in TCRdb shows in-frame clones only, minus some. This sample has nearly 1 million clones, with over 60% found just once. Sequenced input: memory CD4+ T cells sorted from blood. These receptors were collected from a man between 18 and 29 years old in good health. CDR3s include the opening cysteine and the closing phenylalanine or tryptophan. The D gene is left open where the match is weak. Not all rows give a size; the values are once, few, many and, for expanded clones, a class.

J gene,V gene,clone size,D gene,CDR3 protein,CDR3 DNA
TRBJ2-1,TRBV6-1,NA,NA,CASSERGSARSSYNEQFF,TGTGCCAGCAGTGAAAGGGGGTCGGCGCGGAGCTCCTACAATGAGCAGTTCTTC
TRBJ1-4,TRBV19,NA,NA,CASSIDGTGTATNEKLFF,TGTGCCAGTAGTATAGATGGGACTGGAACCGCAACTAATGAAAAACTGTTTTTT
TRBJ1-2,TRBV28,NA,TRBD1,CASSLNPQTGKAYGYTF,TGTGCCAGCAGCCTTAACCCCCAGACAGGGAAGGCCTATGGCTACACCTTC
TRBJ1-1,TRBV7-9,many,NA,CASSLDYEAFF,TGTGCCAGCAGCTTGGACTATGAAGCTTTCTTT
TRBJ1-6,TRBV7-9,NA,TRBD1,CASSQGTGAPSYNSPLHF,TGTGCCAGCAGCCAGGGGACAGGGGCGCCTTCCTATAATTCACCCCTCCACTTT
TRBJ2-4,TRBV2,NA,NA,CASSAAKNIQYF,TGTGCCAGCAGTGCAGCCAAAAACATTCAGTACTTC
TRBJ2-2,TRBV7-9,NA,TRBD1,CASSSDRGPAGELFF,TGTGCCAGCAGCTCCGACAGGGGGCCGGCCGGGGAGCTGTTTTTT
TRBJ2-3,TRBV30,NA,TRBD1,CAWNRGEDTQYF,TGTGCCTGGAACAGGGGGGAGGATACGCAGTATTTT
TRBJ1-1,TRBV6-5,NA,NA,CASSYWGVGDTEAFF,TGTGCCAGCAGTTACTGGGGGGTAGGAGACACTGAAGCTTTCTTT
TRBJ2-1,TRBV18,NA,NA,CASSPSKNLYNEQFF,TGTGCCAGCTCACCCTCGAAAAACCTCTACAATGAGCAGTTCTTC
TRBJ2-2,TRBV6-1,NA,NA,CASSEPGRLTGELFF,TGTGCCAGCAGTGAACCAGGGCGGCTCACCGGGGAGCTGTTTTTT
TRBJ1-6,TRBV28,NA,NA,CASMTYSDNYNSPLHF,TGTGCCAGCATGACGTACAGTGACAACTATAATTCACCCCTCCACTTT
TRBJ2-5,TRBV7-8,NA,NA,CASSLVGGHQETQYF,TGTGCCAGCAGCTTAGTGGGGGGGCACCAAGAGACCCAGTACTTC
TRBJ1-1,TRBV5-1,NA,NA,CASSRTAGNPEAFF,TGCGCCAGCAGTCGGACCGCAGGTAACCCTGAAGCTTTCTTT
TRBJ2-3,TRBV6-1,NA,TRBD1,CASSGQGSTDTQYF,TGTGCCAGCAGTGGACAGGGAAGCACAGATACGCAGTATTTT
TRBJ2-3,TRBV27,NA,TRBD2,CASSSKPGSGGANTQYF,TGTGCCAGCAGTTCCAAACCCGGTAGCGGGGGGGCAAATACGCAGTATTTT
TRBJ1-2,TRBV6-5,NA,NA,CASSIRLFYGYTF,TGTGCCAGCAGTATACGGCTTTTCTATGGCTACACCTTC
TRBJ2-1,TRBV10-2,NA,NA,CASSEQSSYNEQFF,TGCGCCAGCAGTGAGCAGAGCTCCTACAATGAGCAGTTCTTC
TRBJ2-7,TRBV11-2,NA,NA,CASSLTEGFSYEQYF,TGTGCCAGCAGCTTAACTGAGGGATTCTCCTACGAGCAGTACTTC
TRBJ2-7,TRBV4-1,NA,TRBD2,CASSQVAGAGGPGEQYF,TGCGCCAGCAGCCAAGTCGCTGGAGCGGGGGGCCCTGGGGAGCAGTACTTC
TRBJ1-6,TRBV5-1,NA,TRBD1,CASSPRTGMESPLHF,TGCGCCAGCAGCCCAAGGACAGGGATGGAGTCACCCCTCCACTTT
TRBJ2-5,TRBV5-4,NA,TRBD2,CASSLGGAGVIQETQYF,TGTGCCAGCAGCTTGGGAGGAGCGGGAGTGATTCAAGAGACCCAGTACTTC
TRBJ2-7,TRBV28,NA,TRBD1,CASSQTGLLHEQYF,TGTGCCAGCAGTCAGACAGGGCTCCTCCACGAGCAGTACTTC